This T cell receptor (beta chain) comes out of a study of preoperative IRX-2 immunotherapy in early breast cancer. Treatment: preoperative locoregional IRX-2 cytokine immunotherapy. Patients received preoperative, locoregional IRX-2 cytokine immunotherapy in a phase Ib study. V dropped 5 bases and J dropped 4 bases, with 16 bases sitting between them. Germline values: CDR1 LNHDA, CDR2 SQIVND (reference sequence). There are 15 residues in the CDR3. Measured with immunoSEQ multiplex PCR; TCRdb has only the in-frame clones, and not every one. The sample gives tens of thousands of clones, roughly 80% of which show up once; 2.2% is in the top ten.

Sequenced material: lymph node tissue, taken before IRX-2 immunotherapy. The rearrangement uses TRBV19 and TRBJ2-3; tentatively, D is TRBD1 (6 bases). The TCR comes from a human donor with breast cancer. As DNA, the CDR3 is TGTGCCAGTAGTCCCGACAGGCCCTTCCCAGATACGCAGTATTTT. It yields the protein CASSPDRPFPDTQYF.